This T cell receptor beta chain came from a study of technical replicates of blood from a handful of donors. Profiling relied on immunoSEQ multiplex PCR, and the TCRdb table lists in-frame clones only, not all of them. This sample yields 85,000 to 100,000 clones, of which approximately 93% are seen a single time; under 0.3% belongs to the top ten. J was trimmed by 7 bases and V by 8 bases; bases with no gene match: 7. Germline assignment: CDR1 MNHEY and CDR2 SMNVEV (reference sequence). This CDR3 comprises 14 residues. Material: T cells isolated from PBMCs. The chain recombines TRBV27 with TRBJ1-4; 10 bases agree with TRBD1. This clonotype was obtained from a human donor in good health. The CDR3 loop is CASASGQGIEKLFF. The CDR3 DNA reads as TGTGCCAGCGCGTCGGGACAGGGGATTGAAAAACTGTTTTTT. Full variable domain (missing parts from reference TRBV27 and TRBJ1-4): EAQVTQNPRYLITVTGKKLTVTCSQNMNHEYMSWYRQDPGLGLRQIYYSMNVEVTDKGDVPEGYKVSRKEKRNFPLILESPSPNQTSLYFCASASGQGIEKLFFGSGTQLSVL.